Shown below are 29 T cell receptor beta chains from a single sample sequenced in a study of siplizumab effects on memory and regulatory T cells. Produced via immunoSEQ multiplex PCR; TCRdb's table is partial and in-frame only. The sample includes approximately 91,000 clones, more than 85% of them seen just once. The specimen sequenced was CD8+ T cells sorted from blood. The receptors stem from a human donor in good health.

Points on this clone: The same CDR3 also results from other DNA sequences found in this sample. The CDR3: CAGGDGNTEAFF. The CDR3 DNA is TGTGCCGGGGGGGACGGGAACACTGAAGCTTTCTTT. The V and J genes are TRBV19 and TRBJ1-1; D possibly corresponds to TRBD1 (5 bases). The length of the CDR3 is 12 residues. Germline loops: CDR1 LNHDA, CDR2 SQIVND (reference sequence). The ends were cut back, 11 bases at V and 1 base at J, with 11 bases in the middle. The whole variable domain, filled in from reference TRBV19 and TRBJ1-1, reads DGGITQSPKYLFRKEGQNVTLSCEQNLNHDAMYWYRQDPGQGLRLIYYSQIVNDFQKGDIAEGYSVSREKKESFPLTVTSAQKNPTAFYLCAGGDGNTEAFFGQGTRLTVV.

The chain employs TRBV7-8 and TRBJ2-3; the match to TRBD2 covers 7 bases. Germline CDR1 SGHVS, CDR2 FQNEAQ. After removal of 1 base from V and 7 bases from J, the junction contained 8 bases not matched to a gene. The CDR3 has 15 residues. CDR3 in amino acids: CASSLVGGSRNTQYF. In nucleotides, the CDR3 is TGTGCCAGCAGCTTAGTGGGAGGGAGTAGGAATACGCAGTATTTT.

V is TRBV9 and J is TRBJ1-5; TRBD1 agrees at 8 bases. Trimming at V came to 2 bases and at J to 7 bases, leaving 5 bases not matched to a gene. CDR1 is SGDLS and CDR2 is YYNGEE in the germline V gene. The CDR3 sequence is 14 residues long. CDR3 sequence reads: CASSVTGEGQPQHF. The CDR3 nucleotides read TGTGCCAGCAGCGTGACAGGGGAGGGACAGCCCCAGCATTTT.

The chain uses TRBV7-2 and TRBJ2-7, with 8 nucleotides matching TRBD2. J gave up 5 bases and V 4 bases, and 7 bases lay outside the gene matches. The length of the CDR3 is 14 residues. The germline gives CDR1 SGHTA, CDR2 FQGNSA. The CDR3 bases are TGTGCCAGCAGCTACGGACTAGCTGGGGACGAGCAGTACTTC. Encoded protein: CASSYGLAGDEQYF.

The chain carries TRBV5-4 and TRBJ2-2; the match to TRBD2 covers 7 bases. Losses at the gene ends were 4 bases for V and 5 bases for J; bases not matched to a gene: 8. Germline CDR1 reads SGHNT; CDR2 reads YYREEE (reference sequence). CDR3 length: 15 amino acids. CDR3 sequence: CASSPLAGATGELFF. CDR3 nucleotides: TGTGCCAGCAGCCCGCTGGCGGGAGCTACCGGGGAGCTGTTTTTT.

The rearrangement joins TRBV5-5 to TRBJ2-3; D is tentatively TRBD1 or TRBD2 (6 bases each). V gave up 1 base and J gave up 6 bases, with 12 bases separating them. Germline CDR1 SGHKS, CDR2 YYEKEE (reference sequence). The CDR3 length is 14 residues. CDR3 sequence reads: CASSLYREVDTQYF. The CDR3 bases are TGTGCCAGCAGCTTGTACAGGGAGGTTGATACGCAGTATTTT.

Note on this clone: One end of the junction is discordant with germline, which a read error may explain. The V call is TRBV7-3, the J call TRBJ2-2; 7 bases are shared with TRBD2. CDR3 length: 14 residues. Germline V gene data show CDR1 as SGHTA and CDR2 as FQGTGA. The CDR3 region is CASSLTTSAGELFF. Here the CDR3 DNA reads TGTGCCAGCAGCCTAACAACTAGCGCCGGGGAGCTGTTTTTT.

The chain is built from TRBV2 and TRBJ2-1; TRBD1 is a possible D gene (6 bases). In germline, CDR1 is SNHLY, CDR2 FYNNEI. The CDR3 runs to 15 residues. Trimming shortened V by 1 base and J by 8 bases, and 15 bases separated the two germline ends. Written as DNA, the CDR3 is TGTGCCAGCAGTGAAGTATACAGGGTTAGCGATGAGCAGTTCTTC. It codes for CASSEVYRVSDEQFF.

In regard to this clone: A read error may produce the germline difference seen at one junction end. This chain joins TRBV6-5 and TRBJ2-1; D uncertain. This CDR3 has 14 amino acids. Germline assignment: CDR1 MNHEY and CDR2 SVGAGI. For the CDR3, the DNA is TGCGATCCAGTAGAGCTCCCCACCTACAATGAGCAGTTCTTC. As protein: CDPVELPTYNEQFF.

This sequence joins TRBV27 and TRBJ2-7; 8 bases line up with TRBD1. Looked up from germline, CDR1 is MNHEY and CDR2 is SMNVEV (reference sequence). The CDR3 runs 11 residues. The V segment lost 5 bases and the J segment 9 bases; nucleotides outside the gene matches: 3. CDR3 DNA: TGTGCCAGCAGTCCGGGACAGGTGCAGTACTTC. This codes for CASSPGQVQYF.

DNA for the CDR3: TGTGCCAGCTCACCGGGACAGCGTAGCACAGATACGCAGTATTTT. Amino acid sequence: CASSPGQRSTDTQYF. The V call is TRBV18, the J call TRBJ2-3, with 7 nucleotides matching TRBD1. CDR1 is KGHSH, CDR2 LQKENI, per germline. The CDR3 extends over 15 amino acids. The V gene end was trimmed by 3 bases and the J gene end by 0 bases; junction bases not matched to a gene: 3.

The rearrangement uses TRBV4-1 and TRBJ2-3, with D uncertain. Germline-derived CDR1 and CDR2 are MGHRA and YSYEKL. Trimming stripped 0 bases from V and 6 bases from J, with 7 bases between. This CDR3 is built from 13 residues. The CDR3 loop reads CASSQDSGDTQYF. For the CDR3, the DNA is TGCGCCAGCAGCCAAGATTCAGGTGATACGCAGTATTTT.

The genes are TRBV7-8 and TRBJ2-7, with no clear D. Trimming cost V 5 bases and J 4 bases, with 12 bases left between them. Germline V lookup: CDR1 SGHVS, CDR2 FQNEAQ. The CDR3 runs to 13 residues. CDR3 DNA: TGTGCCAGCAGCCCCTTAAGCCCTTACGAGCAGTACTTC. This sequence encodes CASSPLSPYEQYF.

The rearrangement uses TRBV5-5 and TRBJ1-1; D remains ambiguous. This CDR3 is built from 16 residues. Germline V gene lookup returns CDR1 SGHKS and CDR2 YYEKEE (reference sequence). The V and J ends lost 0 bases and 4 bases respectively, with 16 bases between them. The CDR3 reads CASSLAAGRGVTEAFF. The CDR3 DNA follows: TGTGCCAGCAGCTTGGCTGCGGGAAGAGGCGTCACTGAAGCTTTCTTT. The entire variable domain, with the rest obtained from reference TRBV5-5 and TRBJ1-1, is as follows: DAGVTQSPTHLIKTRGQQVTLRCSPISGHKSVSWYQQVLGQGPQFIFQYYEKEERGRGNFPDRFSARQFPNYSSELNVNALLLGDSALYLCASSLAAGRGVTEAFFGQGTRLTVV.

The CDR3 sequence: CSVGGGSTYEQYF. The CDR3 nucleotides are TGCAGCGTTGGGGGCGGATCGACCTACGAGCAGTACTTC. This sequence joins TRBV29-1 and TRBJ2-7, with TRBD1 as a possible D gene (5 bases). The CDR3 length is 13 residues. V dropped 4 bases and J dropped 2 bases, with 12 bases sitting between them. Per germline, CDR1 SQVTM and CDR2 ANQGSEA.

This chain joins TRBV4-2 and TRBJ2-1, with TRBD2 identical over 7 bases. Germline V CDR1 and CDR2: LGHNA, YNFKEQ. CDR3 length equals 16 residues. V trimming: 0 bases; J trimming: 8 bases; junction bases outside the gene matches: 10. This chain's CDR3 is CASSQEVPAGRHEQFF. The CDR3 DNA reads as TGTGCCAGCAGCCAAGAAGTCCCAGCGGGACGGCATGAGCAGTTCTTC.

The J gene is TRBJ2-3, the V gene TRBV14; 8 nucleotides match TRBD2. Germline-derived CDR1 and CDR2 are SGHDN and FVKESK. The trim removed 0 bases at V and 1 base at J, leaving 12 bases unmatched. The CDR3 is 19 residues long. CDR3 sequence reads: CASSQDTWTEAGGTDTQYF. In DNA form, the CDR3 reads TGTGCCAGCAGCCAAGATACGTGGACGGAAGCGGGGGGCACAGATACGCAGTATTTT.

This clone was seen just once. The chain employs TRBV7-9 and TRBJ2-5; D perhaps matches TRBD2 (5 bases). Germline V gene lookup returns CDR1 SEHNR and CDR2 FQNEAQ (reference sequence). The CDR3 loop spans 12 amino acids. CDR3 sequence: CVSGGMQETQYF. Here the CDR3 DNA reads TGTGTAAGCGGTGGAATGCAAGAGACCCAGTACTTC.

This chain connects TRBV27 to TRBJ2-3; 7 bases align to TRBD2. The CDR3 loop spans 14 amino acids. Germline CDR1 MNHEY, CDR2 SMNVEV (reference sequence). V shed 2 bases, J shed 8 bases, and the junction held 7 bases outside the gene matches. The CDR3 reads CASSLQGRVGTQYF. CDR3 sequence (DNA): TGTGCCAGCAGTTTACAAGGGAGGGTAGGTACGCAGTATTTT.

J is TRBJ1-3 and V is TRBV27, with 7 bases lining up with TRBD1. CDR3 size: 16 residues. CDR1 is MNHEY and CDR2 is SMNVEV in the germline V gene (reference sequence). Trimming at V came to 5 bases and at J to 2 bases, leaving 9 bases not matched to a gene. CDR3 coding DNA: TGTGCCAGCAGTGCCACAGGGGAAGGGACTGGAAACACCATATATTTT. Translation: CASSATGEGTGNTIYF.

The rearrangement joins TRBV7-8 to TRBJ1-5; D perhaps matches TRBD1 (6 bases). This CDR3 contains 14 residues. V dropped 8 bases and J dropped 1 base, with 12 bases sitting between them. Germline CDR1 SGHVS, CDR2 FQNEAQ. CDR3 sequence reads: CASGDTISNQPQHF. The CDR3 DNA is TGTGCCAGCGGGGACACAATAAGCAATCAGCCCCAGCATTTT.

The chain links TRBV7-9 to TRBJ2-7; D possibly corresponds to TRBD2 (5 bases). CDR1 SEHNR and CDR2 FQNEAQ come from the germline V gene (reference sequence). The CDR3 runs 14 residues. Trimming removed 3 bases at V and 2 bases at J, with 11 bases between. The CDR3, as DNA: TGTGCCAGCAGCTTCTTGGGGAGACCCTACGAGCAGTACTTC. It codes for CASSFLGRPYEQYF. Together with reference TRBV7-9 and TRBJ2-7, the CDR3 gives the full variable domain: DTGVSQNPRHKITKRGQNVTFRCDPISEHNRLYWYRQTLGQGPEFLTYFQNEAQLEKSRLLSDRFSAERPKGSFSTLEIQRTEQGDSAMYLCASSFLGRPYEQYFGPGTRLTVT.

The rearrangement links TRBV4-1 to TRBJ1-5, with D perhaps matching TRBD1 (5 bases). The CDR3 extends over 16 amino acids. Looked up from germline, CDR1 is MGHRA and CDR2 is YSYEKL. Trimming took off 4 bases at V and 2 bases at J, with 15 bases between the two ends. CDR3 loop: CASSPLQGSGNQPQHF. CDR3 nucleotides: TGCGCCAGCAGCCCCCTGCAGGGCAGCGGCAATCAGCCCCAGCATTTT.

The J gene is TRBJ1-1, the V gene TRBV7-3; a possible D gene is TRBD1 (5 bases). The CDR3 is made up of 13 amino acids. V lost 2 bases and J lost 7, with 11 bases in between. CDR1 and CDR2 from the germline V gene are SGHTA and FQGTGA. The CDR3 region has the DNA TGTGCCAGCAGCTTATTGGGACCCCGTGAAGCTTTCTTT. Amino acids: CASSLLGPREAFF. The complete variable domain, with remaining parts taken from reference TRBV7-3 and TRBJ1-1, reads GAGVSQTPSNKVTEKGKYVELRCDPISGHTALYWYRQSLGQGPEFLIYFQGTGAADDSGLPNDRFFAVRPEGSVSTLKIQRTERGDSAVYLCASSLLGPREAFFGQGTRLTVV.

The chain links TRBV9 to TRBJ2-2, with 7 bases identical to TRBD1. Per the germline V gene, CDR1 is SGDLS and CDR2 is YYNGEE. The CDR3 runs 13 residues. The V gene end was trimmed by 3 bases and the J gene end by 5 bases; junction bases not matched to a gene: 1. CDR3 nucleotides: TGTGCCAGCAGCGCCAGGGGGACCGGGGAGCTGTTTTTT. Translating it yields CASSARGTGELFF.

The chain links TRBV10-3 to TRBJ1-2; D gene uncertain. Germline assignment: CDR1 ENHRY and CDR2 SYGVKD. V was shortened by 6 bases and J by 3 bases, with 14 bases between the two germline ends. The CDR3 has 14 residues. CDR3: CAIRETRRDYGYTF. CDR3 in DNA: TGTGCCATCAGAGAGACCCGTCGAGACTATGGCTACACCTTC.

J is TRBJ1-2 and V is TRBV19; 9 bases align to TRBD1. J lost 6 bases, V lost 9 bases, and 5 bases had no gene match. This CDR3 is 12 amino acids long. Germline V gives CDR1 LNHDA, CDR2 SQIVND (reference sequence). This chain's CDR3 is CASLQGADGYTF. The CDR3 nucleotides read TGTGCCAGCCTACAGGGGGCTGATGGCTACACCTTC.

CDR3 sequence: CASSQETPGLAGRSSYNEQFF. Here the CDR3 DNA reads TGCGCCAGCAGCCAAGAGACTCCCGGACTAGCGGGACGGAGCTCCTACAATGAGCAGTTCTTC. The chain couples TRBV4-1 to TRBJ2-1, with 12 bases that match TRBD2. Germline assignment: CDR1 MGHRA and CDR2 YSYEKL. The V segment lost 0 bases and the J segment 0 bases; nucleotides outside the gene matches: 12. The CDR3 has 21 residues.

The rearrangement uses TRBV28 and TRBJ2-7; D ambiguous. Germline lookup yields CDR1 MDHEN and CDR2 SYDVKM. The CDR3 totals 11 residues. Trimming cost V 5 bases and J 7 bases, with 9 bases left between them. CDR3 residues: CASSPLREQYF. The CDR3 DNA is TGTGCCAGCAGTCCGTTGCGGGAGCAGTACTTC.